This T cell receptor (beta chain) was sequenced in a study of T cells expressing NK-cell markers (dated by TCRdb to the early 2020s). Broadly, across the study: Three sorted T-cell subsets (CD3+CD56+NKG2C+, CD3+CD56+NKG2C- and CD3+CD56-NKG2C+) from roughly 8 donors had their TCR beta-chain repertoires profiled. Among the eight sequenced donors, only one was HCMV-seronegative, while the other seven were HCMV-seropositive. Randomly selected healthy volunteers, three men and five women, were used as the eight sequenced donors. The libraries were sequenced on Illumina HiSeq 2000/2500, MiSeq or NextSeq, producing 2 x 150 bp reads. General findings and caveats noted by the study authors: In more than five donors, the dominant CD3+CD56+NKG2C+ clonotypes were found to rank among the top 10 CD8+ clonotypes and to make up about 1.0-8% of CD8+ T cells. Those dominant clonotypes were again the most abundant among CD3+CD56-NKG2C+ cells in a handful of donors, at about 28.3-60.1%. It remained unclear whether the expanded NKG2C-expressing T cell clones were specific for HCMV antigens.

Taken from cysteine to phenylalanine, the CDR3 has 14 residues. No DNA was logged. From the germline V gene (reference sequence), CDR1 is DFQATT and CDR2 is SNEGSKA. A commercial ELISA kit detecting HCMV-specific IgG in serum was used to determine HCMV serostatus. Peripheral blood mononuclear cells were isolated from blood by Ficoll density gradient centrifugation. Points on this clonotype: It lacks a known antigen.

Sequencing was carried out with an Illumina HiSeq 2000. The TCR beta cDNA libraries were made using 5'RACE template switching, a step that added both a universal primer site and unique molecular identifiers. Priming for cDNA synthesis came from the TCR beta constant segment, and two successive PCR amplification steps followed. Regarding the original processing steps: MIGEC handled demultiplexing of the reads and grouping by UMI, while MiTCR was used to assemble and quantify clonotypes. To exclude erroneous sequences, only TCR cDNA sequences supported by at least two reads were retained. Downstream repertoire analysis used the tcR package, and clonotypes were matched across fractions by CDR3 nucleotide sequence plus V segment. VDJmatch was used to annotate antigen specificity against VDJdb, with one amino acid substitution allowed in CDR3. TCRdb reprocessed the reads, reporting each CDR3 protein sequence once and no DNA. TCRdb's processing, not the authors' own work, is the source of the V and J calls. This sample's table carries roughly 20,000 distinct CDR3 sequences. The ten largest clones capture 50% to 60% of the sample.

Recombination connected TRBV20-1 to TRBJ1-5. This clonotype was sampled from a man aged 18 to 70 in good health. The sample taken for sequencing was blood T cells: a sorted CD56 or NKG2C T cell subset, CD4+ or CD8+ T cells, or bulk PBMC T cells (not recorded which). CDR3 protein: CSARVGELSQPQHF.